This is a list of T cell receptor beta chains from one sample in a study of blood T cell repertoires in COVID-19. Generated by immunoSEQ multiplex PCR, the TCRdb table keeps only in-frame clones and is missing some. The sample records around 170,000 clones, around 80% being singletons. Sequenced sample: peripheral blood. These receptors were taken from a man between 65 and 85 years old with active or convalescent COVID-19. CDR3s include the opening cysteine and the closing phenylalanine or tryptophan. Each record gives: V gene, J gene, D gene, clone size, CDR3 DNA, CDR3 protein. D genes are given only for firm matches. Size values are once, few and many counts, or a class for expanded clones, and some rows have none.

v_call: TRBV2
j_call: TRBJ2-1
d_call: TRBD2
clone_size: once
cdr3_nt: TGTGCCAGCAGGGCTACTAGCGGTTCCTACAATGAGCAGTTCTTC
cdr3_aa: CASRATSGSYNEQFF

v_call: TRBV7-9
j_call: TRBJ1-5
d_call: TRBD1
clone_size: NA
cdr3_nt: TGTGCCAGCAGCTCCCATTCAGGACAGGTTCGCAATCAGCCCCAGCATTTT
cdr3_aa: CASSSHSGQVRNQPQHF

v_call: TRBV28
j_call: TRBJ1-2
d_call: NA
clone_size: NA
cdr3_nt: TGTGCCAGTGTACAGGGAATCGTTAACTATGGCTACACCTTC
cdr3_aa: CASVQGIVNYGYTF

v_call: TRBV10-1
j_call: TRBJ2-3
d_call: NA
clone_size: NA
cdr3_nt: TGCGCCAGCAGTGAGGAAGCGGGCCGCACAGATACGCAGTATTTT
cdr3_aa: CASSEEAGRTDTQYF

v_call: TRBV6-2/TRBV6-3
j_call: TRBJ2-3
d_call: TRBD1
clone_size: NA
cdr3_nt: TGTGCCAGCACCCCCCGGGACAGGGGACCAGATACGCAGTATTTT
cdr3_aa: CASTPRDRGPDTQYF

v_call: TRBV3-1/TRBV3-2
j_call: TRBJ1-4
d_call: TRBD1
clone_size: few
cdr3_nt: TGTGCCAGCAGCCAAGACCGACAGGGGGTTAGGGCTAATGAAAAACTGTTTTTT
cdr3_aa: CASSQDRQGVRANEKLFF

v_call: TRBV5-4
j_call: TRBJ2-1
d_call: TRBD2
clone_size: NA
cdr3_nt: TGTGCCAGCAGCAACCGACTAGCGGGGGATGAGCAGTTCTTC
cdr3_aa: CASSNRLAGDEQFF

v_call: TRBV27
j_call: TRBJ2-1
d_call: TRBD2
clone_size: few
cdr3_nt: TGTGCCAGCAGTCCGTTAGCGGGGGGGCCGGTCAATGAGCAGTTCTTC
cdr3_aa: CASSPLAGGPVNEQFF

v_call: TRBV5-6
j_call: TRBJ2-3
d_call: TRBD2
clone_size: NA
cdr3_nt: TGTGCCAGCAGATTTAGCGGGGGGGCATCAGATACGCAGTATTTT
cdr3_aa: CASRFSGGASDTQYF

v_call: TRBV18
j_call: TRBJ1-5
d_call: TRBD1
clone_size: NA
cdr3_nt: TGTGCCAGCTCACCGGGACAGTTAGGGGATCAGCCCCAGCATTTT
cdr3_aa: CASSPGQLGDQPQHF

v_call: TRBV10-3
j_call: TRBJ2-5
d_call: NA
clone_size: NA
cdr3_nt: TGTGCCATCAGGCCAGGGGATTTCATCCAAGAGACCCAGTACTTC
cdr3_aa: CAIRPGDFIQETQYF

v_call: TRBV7-9
j_call: TRBJ2-1
d_call: TRBD2
clone_size: NA
cdr3_nt: TGTGCCAGCAGCTTATTTACTAGCGGGGACAATGAGCAGTTCTTC
cdr3_aa: CASSLFTSGDNEQFF

v_call: TRBV5-5
j_call: TRBJ1-1
d_call: TRBD1
clone_size: NA
cdr3_nt: TGTGCCAGCAGCAGAGAGGACAGGGTGTACACTGAAGCTTTCTTT
cdr3_aa: CASSREDRVYTEAFF

v_call: TRBV28
j_call: TRBJ2-7
d_call: TRBD1
clone_size: few
cdr3_nt: TGTGCCAGCAAGCACCCCGGGACAGGGGTTAGGGACGAGCAGTACTTC
cdr3_aa: CASKHPGTGVRDEQYF

v_call: TRBV7-6
j_call: TRBJ1-2
d_call: TRBD1
clone_size: NA
cdr3_nt: TGTGCCAGCAGCACGCACCGGGACAGGGCAGGTGGTGGCTACACCTTC
cdr3_aa: CASSTHRDRAGGGYTF

v_call: TRBV7-2
j_call: TRBJ2-7
d_call: TRBD1
clone_size: NA
cdr3_nt: TGTGCCAGCAGATCACAGGGGGAAAGTGTCGGCGAGCAGTACTTC
cdr3_aa: CASRSQGESVGEQYF

v_call: TRBV7-9
j_call: TRBJ2-3
d_call: NA
clone_size: NA
cdr3_nt: TGTGCCAGCAGCTCGAGCACAGATACGCAGTATTTT
cdr3_aa: CASSSSTDTQYF

v_call: TRBV19
j_call: TRBJ2-2
d_call: NA
clone_size: NA
cdr3_nt: TGTGCCAGTAGTATCCGGGGGAGTGGCAACACCGGGGAGCTGTTTTTT
cdr3_aa: CASSIRGSGNTGELFF

v_call: TRBV4-1
j_call: TRBJ1-2
d_call: TRBD1
clone_size: NA
cdr3_nt: TGCGCCAGCAGCCATGGTGTTTCCCCGGGACAGGGTACGTCTGGCTACACCTTC
cdr3_aa: CASSHGVSPGQGTSGYTF

v_call: TRBV30
j_call: TRBJ1-4
d_call: NA
clone_size: NA
cdr3_nt: TGTGCCTGGACCCTTAGCATCGCGGGGGCAAGTGAAAAACTGTTTTTT
cdr3_aa: CAWTLSIAGASEKLFF

v_call: TRBV5-1
j_call: TRBJ2-7
d_call: TRBD1
clone_size: once
cdr3_nt: TGCGCCAGCAGGCCGGGACAGTCAAACGAGCAGTACTTC
cdr3_aa: CASRPGQSNEQYF

v_call: TRBV29-1
j_call: TRBJ2-3
d_call: TRBD2
clone_size: NA
cdr3_nt: TGCAGCGTTCTACTAGCGGGGGCAGATACGCAGTATTTT
cdr3_aa: CSVLLAGADTQYF

v_call: TRBV12-3/TRBV12-4
j_call: TRBJ2-1
d_call: NA
clone_size: few
cdr3_nt: TGTGCCACCTGGTGGGGGGTGAGCAATGAGCAGTTCTTC
cdr3_aa: CATWWGVSNEQFF

v_call: TRBV18
j_call: TRBJ2-1
d_call: TRBD1
clone_size: NA
cdr3_nt: TGTGCCAGCTCGGGGACAGGGGGGAACAATGAGCAGTTCTTC
cdr3_aa: CASSGTGGNNEQFF

v_call: TRBV30
j_call: TRBJ2-5
d_call: NA
clone_size: NA
cdr3_nt: TGTGCCTGGAGTGTGGGGCTGGGAGAGACCCAGTACTTC
cdr3_aa: CAWSVGLGETQYF

v_call: TRBV6-1
j_call: TRBJ2-1
d_call: TRBD2
clone_size: few
cdr3_nt: TGTGCCAGCAGTGAAGTTTTAGCGGGAGGGCCAGGCAATGAGCAGTTCTTC
cdr3_aa: CASSEVLAGGPGNEQFF

v_call: TRBV4-2
j_call: TRBJ1-6
d_call: TRBD1
clone_size: NA
cdr3_nt: TGTGCCAGCAGCCACCAATGGGATCCGGACAGGTCACCCCTCCACTTT
cdr3_aa: CASSHQWDPDRSPLHF

v_call: TRBV24-1
j_call: TRBJ1-3
d_call: TRBD1
clone_size: NA
cdr3_nt: TGTGCCACCAGTGATTCAGGGGGGCCTGGAAACACCATATATTTT
cdr3_aa: CATSDSGGPGNTIYF

v_call: TRBV5-1
j_call: TRBJ1-2
d_call: NA
clone_size: NA
cdr3_nt: TGCGCCAGCAGCCCGGACGGACAGTCTGGCTACACCTTC
cdr3_aa: CASSPDGQSGYTF

v_call: TRBV9
j_call: TRBJ1-1
d_call: NA
clone_size: few
cdr3_nt: TGTGCCAGCAGTACAGGACCTAACACTGAAGCTTTCTTT
cdr3_aa: CASSTGPNTEAFF

v_call: TRBV28
j_call: TRBJ1-6
d_call: NA
clone_size: NA
cdr3_nt: TGTGCCAGCAGGCGGGGAAGCTATAATTCACCCCTCCACTTT
cdr3_aa: CASRRGSYNSPLHF

v_call: TRBV7-2
j_call: TRBJ2-5
d_call: TRBD2
clone_size: NA
cdr3_nt: TGTGCCAGCCGGGAGGGCCGCGAGACCCAGTACTTC
cdr3_aa: CASREGRETQYF

v_call: TRBV7-8
j_call: TRBJ2-5
d_call: TRBD2
clone_size: NA
cdr3_nt: TGTGCCAGCAGCTGGACTAGCGGGGCTAAAGAGACCCAGTACTTC
cdr3_aa: CASSWTSGAKETQYF

v_call: TRBV7-9
j_call: TRBJ1-2
d_call: TRBD1
clone_size: NA
cdr3_nt: TGTGCCAGCAGCCCTGGACAGGGGACGAATGGCTACACCTTC
cdr3_aa: CASSPGQGTNGYTF

v_call: TRBV6-8
j_call: TRBJ1-1
d_call: NA
clone_size: NA
cdr3_nt: TGTGCCAGCAGCATACAGGGCGGGAACACTGAAGCTTTCTTT
cdr3_aa: CASSIQGGNTEAFF

v_call: TRBV19
j_call: TRBJ2-5
d_call: TRBD1
clone_size: NA
cdr3_nt: TGTGCCAGCCAGGACAGGGTGTCTGCAGAGACCCAGTACTTC
cdr3_aa: CASQDRVSAETQYF

v_call: TRBV19
j_call: TRBJ1-1
d_call: TRBD1
clone_size: NA
cdr3_nt: TGTGCCAGTAGTATAGACGGGACAGGGATCGTGAACACTGAAGCTTTCTTT
cdr3_aa: CASSIDGTGIVNTEAFF

v_call: TRBV9
j_call: TRBJ2-7
d_call: NA
clone_size: NA
cdr3_nt: TGTGCCAGCAGCGTACAGGGGACCTCCTACGAGCAGTACTTC
cdr3_aa: CASSVQGTSYEQYF

v_call: TRBV5-1
j_call: TRBJ1-3
d_call: NA
clone_size: once
cdr3_nt: TGCGCCAGCAGCTTGGAATCTCTTCCCTCTGGAAACACCATATATTTT
cdr3_aa: CASSLESLPSGNTIYF

v_call: TRBV7-2
j_call: TRBJ1-1
d_call: NA
clone_size: NA
cdr3_nt: TGTGCCAGCAGCTTGACCGTACTCGGGACTGCCGATAAAGCTTTCTTT
cdr3_aa: CASSLTVLGTADKAFF

v_call: TRBV7-2
j_call: TRBJ2-7
d_call: TRBD2
clone_size: once
cdr3_nt: TGTGCCAGCAGGAGCGGGGGGGCCTACGAGCAGTACTTC
cdr3_aa: CASRSGGAYEQYF

v_call: TRBV7-9
j_call: TRBJ2-5
d_call: NA
clone_size: NA
cdr3_nt: TGTGCCAGCAGCTTAGAGGGGGGAGGGCGCCAAGAGACCCAGTACTTC
cdr3_aa: CASSLEGGGRQETQYF

v_call: TRBV29-1
j_call: TRBJ1-1
d_call: NA
clone_size: few
cdr3_nt: TGCAGCGTTGCGCGCGGGAACACTGAAGCTTTCTTT
cdr3_aa: CSVARGNTEAFF

v_call: TRBV7-9
j_call: TRBJ1-1
d_call: NA
clone_size: NA
cdr3_nt: TGTGCCAGCAGCTCAGGACAGATACCGAACACTGAAGCTTTCTTT
cdr3_aa: CASSSGQIPNTEAFF

v_call: TRBV11-1
j_call: TRBJ1-1
d_call: TRBD1
clone_size: NA
cdr3_nt: TGTGCCAGCAGCTTAGCGCCTAGGACAGGGAACACTGAAGCTTTCTTT
cdr3_aa: CASSLAPRTGNTEAFF

v_call: TRBV6-2/TRBV6-3
j_call: TRBJ1-6
d_call: NA
clone_size: NA
cdr3_nt: TGTGCCAGCAGCCCCGGAAGGGGCCGCGACGTACCGGGTCCTAATTCACCCCTCCACTTT
cdr3_aa: CASSPGRGRDVPGPNSPLHF

v_call: TRBV6-5
j_call: TRBJ1-6
d_call: NA
clone_size: few
cdr3_nt: TGTGCCAGCAGTCACAGGAGCTATAATTCACCCCTCCACTTT
cdr3_aa: CASSHRSYNSPLHF